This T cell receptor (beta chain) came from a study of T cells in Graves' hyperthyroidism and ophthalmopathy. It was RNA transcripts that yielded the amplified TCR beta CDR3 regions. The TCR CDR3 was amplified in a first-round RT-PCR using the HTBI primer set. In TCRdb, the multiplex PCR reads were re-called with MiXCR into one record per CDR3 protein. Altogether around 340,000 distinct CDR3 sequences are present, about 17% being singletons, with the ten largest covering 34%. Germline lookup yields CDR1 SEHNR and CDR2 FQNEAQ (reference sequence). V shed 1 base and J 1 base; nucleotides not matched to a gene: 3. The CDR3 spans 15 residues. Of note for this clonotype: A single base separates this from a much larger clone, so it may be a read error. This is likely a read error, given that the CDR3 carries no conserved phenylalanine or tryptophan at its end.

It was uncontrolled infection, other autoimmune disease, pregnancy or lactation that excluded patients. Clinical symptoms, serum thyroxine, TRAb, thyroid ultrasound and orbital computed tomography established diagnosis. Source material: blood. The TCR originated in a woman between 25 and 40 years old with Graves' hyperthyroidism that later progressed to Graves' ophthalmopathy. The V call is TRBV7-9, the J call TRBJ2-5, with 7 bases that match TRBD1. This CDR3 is CASSLVRDSQETQYL. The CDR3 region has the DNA TGTGCCAGCAGCTTAGTTAGGGACAGCCAAGAGACCCAGTACTTA.